The clone carrying this T cell receptor (beta chain) was recorded a few times. Its antigen is not identified. Germline CDR1 reads SGHTA; CDR2 reads FQGNSA. The CDR3 is made up of 13 amino acids. V was shortened by 6 bases and J by 2 bases, with 10 bases between the two germline ends. These data come from a study of T-cell memory formation after mild COVID-19. On the study more broadly: TCR clusters largely stayed donor specific. Study-level results: The study found contracting CD4+ clones mainly in CM and EM and contracting CD8+ clones in EMRA. For second-wave clones that peaked at day 37, SARS-CoV-2 specificity went unverified. Clones shrinking from day 15 to 85 showed even CD4/CD8 mixes; later expanders tilted CD4+.

Using its own MiXCR run on the 5' RACE reads, TCRdb lists one record per CDR3 protein. The sample lists 190,000 or so distinct CDR3 sequences, 10% seen once, with under 3.5% in the top ten. The chain employs TRBV7-2 and TRBJ2-5; D is perhaps TRBD1 (5 bases). Sequencing was performed on PBMCs or a T cell subset sorted from them (not recorded which). This clonotype originated in a man in his late teens or twenties who had mild COVID-19 (a few samples of this study predate the infection). Cell type and time point are not known. CDR3: CASRMTVQETQYF. CDR3 nucleotide sequence: TGTGCCAGCAGAATGACAGTACAAGAGACCCAGTACTTC. The whole variable domain, remainder taken from reference TRBV7-2 and TRBJ2-5, is GAGVSQSPSNKVTEKGKDVELRCDPISGHTALYWYRQSLGQGLEFLIYFQGNSAPDKSGLPSDRFSAERTGGSVSTLTIQRTQQEDSAVYLCASRMTVQETQYFGPGTRLLVL.